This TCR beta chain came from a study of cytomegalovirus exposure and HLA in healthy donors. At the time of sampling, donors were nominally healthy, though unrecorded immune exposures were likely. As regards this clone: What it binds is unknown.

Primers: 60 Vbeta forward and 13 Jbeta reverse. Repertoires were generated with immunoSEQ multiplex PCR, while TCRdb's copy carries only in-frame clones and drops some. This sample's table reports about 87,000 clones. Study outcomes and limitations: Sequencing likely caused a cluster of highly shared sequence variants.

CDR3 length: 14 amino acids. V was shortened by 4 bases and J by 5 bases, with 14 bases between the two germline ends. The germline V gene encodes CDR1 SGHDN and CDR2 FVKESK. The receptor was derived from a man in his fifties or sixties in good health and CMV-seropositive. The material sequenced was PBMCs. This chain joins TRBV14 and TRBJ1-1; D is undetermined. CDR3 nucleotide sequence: TGTGCCAGCAGCCCCTTCGCAGCGGCGACTGAAGCTTTCTTT. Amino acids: CASSPFAAATEAFF.